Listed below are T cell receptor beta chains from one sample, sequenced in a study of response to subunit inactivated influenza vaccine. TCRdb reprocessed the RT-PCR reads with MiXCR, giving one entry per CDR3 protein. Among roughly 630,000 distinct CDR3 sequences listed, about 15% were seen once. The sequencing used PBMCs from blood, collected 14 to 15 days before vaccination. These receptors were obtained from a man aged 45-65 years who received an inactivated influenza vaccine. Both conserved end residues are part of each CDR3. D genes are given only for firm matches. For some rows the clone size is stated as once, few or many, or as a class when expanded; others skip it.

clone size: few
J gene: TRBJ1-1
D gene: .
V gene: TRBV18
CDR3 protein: CASSSGAEAFF
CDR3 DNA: TGTGCCAGCTCATCCGGGGCTGAAGCTTTCTTT

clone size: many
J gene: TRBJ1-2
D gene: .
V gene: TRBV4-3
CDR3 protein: CASSQGYGYTF
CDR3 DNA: TGTGCCAGCAGTCAGGGATATGGCTACACCTTC

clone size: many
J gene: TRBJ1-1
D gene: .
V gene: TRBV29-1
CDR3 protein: CSVATLMNTEAFF
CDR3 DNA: TGCAGCGTAGCGACACTTATGAACACTGAAGCTTTCTTT

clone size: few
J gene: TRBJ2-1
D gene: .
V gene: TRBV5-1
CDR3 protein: CASSPLGGRLYNEQFF
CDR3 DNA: TGCGCCAGCAGCCCCCTGGGCGGAAGGCTCTACAATGAGCAGTTCTTC

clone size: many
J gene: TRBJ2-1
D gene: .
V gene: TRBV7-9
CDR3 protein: CASSPSWGDEQFF
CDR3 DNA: TGTGCCAGCAGCCCATCATGGGGGGATGAGCAGTTCTTC

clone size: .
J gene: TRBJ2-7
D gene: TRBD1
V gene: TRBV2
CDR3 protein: CASSGQGVSYEQYF
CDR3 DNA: TGTGCCAGCAGTGGGCAGGGGGTGTCCTACGAGCAGTACTTC

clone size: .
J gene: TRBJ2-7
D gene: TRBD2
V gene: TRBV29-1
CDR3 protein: CSAVSGAPYEQYF
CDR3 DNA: TGCAGCGCCGTTAGCGGGGCCCCCTACGAGCAGTACTTC

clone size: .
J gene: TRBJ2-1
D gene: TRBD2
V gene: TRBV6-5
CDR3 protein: CASSYSSSGRAKQFF
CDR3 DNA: TGTGCCAGCAGTTACTCGTCTAGCGGGAGGGCAAAGCAGTTCTTC

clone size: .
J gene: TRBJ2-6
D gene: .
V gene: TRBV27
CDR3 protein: CASSLGVRGANVLTF
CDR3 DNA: TGTGCCAGCAGTTTAGGGGTTCGGGGGGCCAACGTCCTGACTTTC

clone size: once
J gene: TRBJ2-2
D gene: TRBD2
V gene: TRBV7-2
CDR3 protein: CASSLWPSGRDTGELFF
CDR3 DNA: TGTGCCAGCAGCTTATGGCCTAGCGGGAGGGACACCGGGGAGCTGTTTTTT

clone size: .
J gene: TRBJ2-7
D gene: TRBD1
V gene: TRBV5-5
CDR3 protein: CASSRERGPYNEQYF
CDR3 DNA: TGTGCCAGCAGCAGGGAGAGGGGGCCATACAACGAGCAGTACTTC

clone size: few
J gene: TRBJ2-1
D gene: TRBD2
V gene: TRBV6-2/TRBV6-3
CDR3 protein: CASSRFYSGTTYNEQFF
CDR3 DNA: TGTGCCAGCAGCCGCTTTTATAGCGGGACCACCTACAATGAGCAGTTCTTC

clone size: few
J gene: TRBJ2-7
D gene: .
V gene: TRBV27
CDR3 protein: CASGRYEQYF
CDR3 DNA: TGTGCCAGCGGCAGATACGAGCAGTACTTC

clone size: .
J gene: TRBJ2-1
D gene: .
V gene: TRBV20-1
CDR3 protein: CSARSGGVSRSNEQFF
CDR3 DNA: TGCAGTGCTCGATCCGGGGGAGTATCCAGGTCCAATGAGCAGTTCTTC

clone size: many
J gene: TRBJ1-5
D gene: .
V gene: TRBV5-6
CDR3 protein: CASSLQGYQPQHF
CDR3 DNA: TGTGCCAGCAGCTTGCAGGGATACCAGCCCCAGCATTTT

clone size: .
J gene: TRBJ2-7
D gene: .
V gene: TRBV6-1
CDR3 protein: CASSPRMVGYEQYF
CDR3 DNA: TGTGCCAGCAGTCCTCGGATGGTAGGCTACGAGCAGTACTTC

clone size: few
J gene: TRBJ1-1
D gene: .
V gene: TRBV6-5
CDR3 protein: CASSYDHGAEAFF
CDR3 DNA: TGTGCCAGCAGTTACGATCATGGGGCTGAAGCTTTCTTT

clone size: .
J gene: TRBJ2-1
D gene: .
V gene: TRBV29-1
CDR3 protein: CSGDTGPHEQFF
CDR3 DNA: TGCAGCGGGGACACAGGACCGCATGAGCAGTTCTTC

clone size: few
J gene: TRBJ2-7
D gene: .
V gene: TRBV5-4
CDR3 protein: CASSLSGTRALEQYF
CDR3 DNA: TGTGCCAGCAGCTTGTCTGGGACTCGCGCCCTCGAGCAGTACTTC

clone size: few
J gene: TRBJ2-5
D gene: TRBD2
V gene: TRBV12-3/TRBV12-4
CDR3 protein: CASSPPGGEETQYF
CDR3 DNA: TGTGCCAGCAGCCCCCCGGGGGGAGAGGAGACCCAGTACTTC

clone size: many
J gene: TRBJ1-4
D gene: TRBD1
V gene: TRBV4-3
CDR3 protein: CASSRTPGQGLEKLFF
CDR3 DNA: TGCGCCAGCAGCCGAACACCGGGACAGGGGCTTGAAAAACTGTTTTTT

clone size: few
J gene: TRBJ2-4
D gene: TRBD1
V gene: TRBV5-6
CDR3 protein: CASSFRTGWNIQYF
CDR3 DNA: TGTGCCAGCAGCTTCCGGACAGGATGGAACATTCAGTACTTC

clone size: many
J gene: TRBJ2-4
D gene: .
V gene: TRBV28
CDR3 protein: CASNPTGKNIQYF
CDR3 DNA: TGTGCCAGCAATCCTACAGGCAAAAACATTCAGTACTTC

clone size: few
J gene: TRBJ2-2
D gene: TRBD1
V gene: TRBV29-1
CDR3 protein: CSVEDRGTGNTGELFF
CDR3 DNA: TGCAGCGTTGAAGATCGGGGGACAGGGAACACCGGGGAGCTGTTTTTT

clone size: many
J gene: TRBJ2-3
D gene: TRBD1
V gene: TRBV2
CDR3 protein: CASSEAGQGTDTQYF
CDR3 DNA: TGTGCCAGCAGTGAAGCGGGACAGGGGACAGATACGCAGTATTTT

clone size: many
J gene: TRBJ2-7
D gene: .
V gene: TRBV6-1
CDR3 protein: CASSEFGTHYEQYF
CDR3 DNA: TGTGCCAGCAGTGAATTCGGCACTCACTACGAGCAGTACTTC

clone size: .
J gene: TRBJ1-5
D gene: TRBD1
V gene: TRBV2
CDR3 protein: CASSPTGGIQPQHF
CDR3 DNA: TGTGCCAGCAGCCCAACAGGGGGAATACAGCCCCAGCATTTT

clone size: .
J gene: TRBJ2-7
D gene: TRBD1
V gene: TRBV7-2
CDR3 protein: CASRWGTVGTYEQYF
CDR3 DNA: TGTGCCAGCAGGTGGGGGACAGTGGGCACGTACGAGCAGTACTTC

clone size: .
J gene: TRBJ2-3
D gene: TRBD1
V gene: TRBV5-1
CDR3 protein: CASSYLLTGVDTQYF
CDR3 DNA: TGCGCCAGCAGCTATCTCCTGACAGGGGTAGATACGCAGTATTTT

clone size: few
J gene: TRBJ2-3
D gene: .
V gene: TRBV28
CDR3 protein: CASSSTTQYF
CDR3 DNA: TGTGCCAGCAGTTCAACGACGCAGTATTTT

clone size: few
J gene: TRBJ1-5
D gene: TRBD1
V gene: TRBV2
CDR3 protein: CASSGTGGGGQPQHF
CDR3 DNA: TGTGCCAGCAGTGGGACAGGGGGAGGTGGGCAGCCCCAGCATTTT

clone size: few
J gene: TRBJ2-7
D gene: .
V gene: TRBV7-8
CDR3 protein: CASSASPRGGTYEQYF
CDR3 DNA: TGTGCCAGCAGCGCCTCCCCCAGGGGAGGCACCTACGAGCAGTACTTC

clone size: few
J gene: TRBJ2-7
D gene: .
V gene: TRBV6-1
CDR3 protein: CASSDTGKGYEQYF
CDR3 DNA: TGTGCCAGCAGTGACACAGGGAAGGGTTACGAGCAGTACTTC

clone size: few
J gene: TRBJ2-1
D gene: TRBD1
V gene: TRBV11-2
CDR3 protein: CASSLVAGQEPKSSYNEQFF
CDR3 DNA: TGTGCCAGCAGCTTAGTAGCAGGACAGGAACCCAAGAGCTCCTACAATGAGCAGTTCTTC

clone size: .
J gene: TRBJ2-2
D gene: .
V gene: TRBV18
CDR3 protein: CASSPGIDTGELFF
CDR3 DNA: TGTGCCAGCTCACCAGGAATTGACACCGGGGAGCTGTTTTTT

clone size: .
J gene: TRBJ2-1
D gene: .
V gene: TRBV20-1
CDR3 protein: CSARGRSGSYNEQFF
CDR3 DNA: TGCAGTGCTAGAGGACGATCGGGGTCCTACAATGAGCAGTTCTTC

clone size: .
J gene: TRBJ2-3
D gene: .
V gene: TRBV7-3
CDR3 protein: CASSRFGGASGTDTQYF
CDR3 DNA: TGTGCCAGCAGCCGCTTCGGGGGCGCTTCTGGCACAGATACGCAGTATTTT

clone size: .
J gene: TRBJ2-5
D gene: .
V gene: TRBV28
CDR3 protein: CASTPHGSGETQYF
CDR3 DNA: TGTGCCAGCACTCCGCACGGGTCAGGGGAGACCCAGTACTTC

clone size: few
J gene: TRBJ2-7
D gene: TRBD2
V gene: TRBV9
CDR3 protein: CASSVGVVASWGGSYEQYF
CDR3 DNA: TGTGCCAGCAGCGTAGGAGTTGTCGCCTCTTGGGGGGGTTCCTACGAGCAGTACTTC

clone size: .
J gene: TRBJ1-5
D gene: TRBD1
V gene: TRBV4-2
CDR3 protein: CASSQVNRGDQPQHF
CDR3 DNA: TGTGCCAGCAGCCAAGTAAACAGGGGAGATCAGCCCCAGCATTTT

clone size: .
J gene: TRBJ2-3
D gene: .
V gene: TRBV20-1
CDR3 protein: CSKTIGTDTQYF
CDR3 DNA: TGCAGTAAAACGATTGGCACAGATACGCAGTATTTT

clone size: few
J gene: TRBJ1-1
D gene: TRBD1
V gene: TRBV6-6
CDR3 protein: CASRPDRVLEAFF
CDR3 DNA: TGTGCCAGCAGACCAGACAGGGTACTTGAAGCTTTCTTT

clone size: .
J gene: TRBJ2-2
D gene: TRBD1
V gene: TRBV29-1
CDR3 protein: CSAQGGQKTGELFF
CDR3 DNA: TGCAGCGCCCAAGGGGGACAGAAAACCGGGGAGCTGTTTTTT

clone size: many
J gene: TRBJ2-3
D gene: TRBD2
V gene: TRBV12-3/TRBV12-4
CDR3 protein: CASSLSGRGTDTQYF
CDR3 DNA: TGTGCCAGCAGTCTCAGCGGGAGGGGCACAGATACGCAGTATTTT

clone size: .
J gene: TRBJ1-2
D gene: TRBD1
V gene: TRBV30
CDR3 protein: CAWSPPTGRYGYTF
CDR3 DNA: TGTGCCTGGAGTCCACCGACAGGGCGCTATGGCTACACCTTC

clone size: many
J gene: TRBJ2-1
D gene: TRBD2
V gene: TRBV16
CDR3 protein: CASSQFSSGRRVF
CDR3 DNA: TGTGCCAGCAGCCAATTCTCTAGCGGGAGAAGGGTCTTC

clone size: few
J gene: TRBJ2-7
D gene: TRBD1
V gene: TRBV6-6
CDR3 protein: CASIDRGSYEQYF
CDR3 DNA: TGTGCCAGCATCGACAGGGGATCCTACGAGCAGTACTTC

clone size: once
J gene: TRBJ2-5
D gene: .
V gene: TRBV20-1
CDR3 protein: CSARDVVGAETQYF
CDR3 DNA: TGCAGTGCTAGAGATGTGGTGGGAGCAGAGACCCAGTACTTC

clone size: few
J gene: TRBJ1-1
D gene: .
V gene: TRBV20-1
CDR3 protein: CSASGTSHGRTEAFF
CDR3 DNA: TGCAGTGCGTCCGGGACATCCCACGGTCGGACTGAAGCTTTCTTT

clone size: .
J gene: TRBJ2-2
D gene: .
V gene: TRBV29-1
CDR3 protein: CSVGVANTGELFF
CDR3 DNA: TGCAGCGTTGGGGTCGCGAACACCGGGGAGCTGTTTTTT

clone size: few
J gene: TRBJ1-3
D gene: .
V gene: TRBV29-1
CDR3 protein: CSVEDPVGNTIYF
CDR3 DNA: TGCAGCGTTGAAGATCCAGTAGGAAACACCATATATTTT

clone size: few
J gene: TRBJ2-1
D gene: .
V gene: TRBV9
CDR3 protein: CASSPTWGYNEQFF
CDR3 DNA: TGTGCCAGCAGCCCGACTTGGGGCTACAATGAGCAGTTCTTC

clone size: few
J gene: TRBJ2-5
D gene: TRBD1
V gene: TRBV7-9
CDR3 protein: CASSLARTGAEETQYF
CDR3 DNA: TGTGCCAGCAGCTTAGCGAGGACAGGGGCTGAAGAGACCCAGTACTTC